This TCR beta chain is drawn from a study of blood T cell repertoires in COVID-19 (TCRdb year 2020). Background for the entire study: Collaborator samples came from the United States, Italy and Spain and covered acute and convalescent phases of COVID-19. The samples were drawn from the first 160 participants of the ongoing ImmuneRACE study and from some 1,300 subjects provided by 6 global collaborators. A de-identified subject ID, COVID-19 status, age in years and sex were almost always included in the sample metadata. A freely available public database, intended as a resource for researchers studying the immune response to SARS-CoV-2, is where the repertoires were released. HLA class I and class II types, where available, came from metadata supplied by the sample provider rather than from assay-based typing. The material from the prospective study consisted of cDNA or gDNA derived from T cells, B-cell-depleted T cells, or PBMCs. Subjects who had been exposed to COVID-19, were actively infected with it, or had recovered from it provided the deeply sampled blood TCRbeta repertoires that made up the dataset.

The immunoSEQ Assay, a bias-controlled multiplex PCR, was used to amplify TCRbeta CDR3 regions from genomic DNA. The study's own analysis went as follows. Within the assay, amplification of reference gene primers was used to estimate how many nucleated cells each sample contained. To quantify the absolute abundance of each unique TCRbeta CDR3 rearrangement, sequence reads were collapsed and filtered. For each sample, productive Simpson clonality was calculated as the square root of Simpson's diversity index over productive rearrangements. TCRdb's version of the immuneACCESS table is confined to in-frame rearrangements and falls short of the full clone set. An unresolved V gene accounts for under half of the shortfall where checked; the remainder is of unknown origin. The D gene and trimming were derived from the DNA, and the V and J assignments and clone size from that table. The sample table records about 110,000 clones; around 84% of these occur just once. The ten largest make up around 8% of the sample.

Trimming accounts for 3 bases at V and 5 bases at J, while the number of junction bases matched to no gene is 7. From its cysteine to its phenylalanine, the CDR3 spans 15 amino acids. Only the CDR3 region is kept as DNA, spanning 45 bases read in frame from base 1. According to the germline V gene (reference sequence), CDR1 reads GTSNPN and CDR2 reads SVGIG. To note about this clone: The clone's antigen remains unknown. No clone much larger than this one lies a single base away; base qualities are absent.

The collaborating institutions used their own protocols to collect whole blood in K2EDTA tubes. For TCRbeta analysis, collaborators shipped samples in one of three forms: frozen whole blood, isolated PBMCs, or DNA extracted from either of those sample types. Broad study findings and their caveats: The quantity of clinical and demographic metadata differed by source and by participant and was supplied without curation.

The chain is encoded by TRBV30 joined to TRBJ1-1; 12 middle bases align to TRBD1. The specimen sequenced was peripheral blood. The receptor's source is a woman aged 40 to 49 with acute or convalescent COVID-19. The nucleotide sequence reads TGTGCCTGGAGGGGGGGACAGGGGGCGAGTACTGAAGCTTTCTTT. It is translated as CAWRGGQGASTEAFF.